The 21 T cell receptor beta chains given below trace back to one sample, sequenced in a study of T cells in women clearing cervical HPV infection. Assay used: immunoSEQ multiplex PCR; TCRdb lists only in-frame clones, some missing. The sample data list under 50,000 clones. The sample was blood buffy coat. The receptors come from a woman between 18 and 70 years old with a cervical HPV16 infection that either progressed to CIN3+ or cleared (not recorded which).

Remarks on this clone: The CDR3 end is not reached by the read, which stops 3 residues before it; the germline J gene fills it in. This sequence joins TRBV6-2 or TRBV6-3 and TRBJ1-2; D unresolved. V was clipped by 6 bases and J by 0 bases, with 11 bases between them. The CDR3 is 14 amino acids. CDR1 MNHEY and CDR2 SVGEGT come from the germline V gene. The CDR3 DNA, read in part, is TGTGCCAGCAGCTCCGTCGTAGCTAACTATGGC. It translates to CASSSVVANYG. The CDR3 in its entirety is CASSSVVANYGYTF.

Worth noting for this clone: The read falls 3 residues short of the CDR3 end, and the missing part is taken from the germline J gene. The rearrangement joins TRBV9 to TRBJ1-3; D gene unclear. Trimming stripped 0 bases from V and 0 bases from J, with 7 bases between. This CDR3 has 15 amino acids. Germline values: CDR1 SGDLS, CDR2 YYNGEE. The CDR3: CASSVGGTSGNTIYF. The DNA read from the CDR3 is TGTGCCAGCAGCGTAGGCGGAACCTCTGGAAACACC.

With respect to this clone: The read ends 3 residues shy of where the CDR3 ends; the end is completed using the germline J gene. The chain is built from TRBV20-1 and TRBJ2-7, with a tentative D call TRBD2 (5 bases). This CDR3 contains 11 residues. Germline values: CDR1 DFQATT, CDR2 SNEGSKA (reference sequence). The V end was cut by 7 bases, the J end by 5 bases, with 12 bases between. CDR3 DNA, as far as it was read: TGCAGTGGGCCCGACGGGGACGAG. Encoded protein: CSGPDGDE. The entire CDR3 protein reads CSGPDGDEQYF.

About this clone: The read is 3 residues too short to cover the CDR3 end, so that end is filled in from the germline J gene. The V gene is TRBV3-1 (or the pseudogene TRBV3-2), the J gene TRBJ2-7; TRBD2 aligns across 8 bases. Germline CDR1 reads LGHDT; CDR2 reads YNNKEL (reference sequence). The CDR3 length is 14 residues. V lost 4 bases and J lost 4; bases outside the gene matches: 6. The part of the CDR3 DNA that was read is TGTGCCAGCAGCCCTGTGGTAGCGGGGTACGAG. Encoded protein: CASSPVVAGYE. The complete CDR3 reads CASSPVVAGYEQYF.

On this clone itself: The read comes to an end 3 residues before the CDR3 does, leaving the germline J gene to fill in the end. The gene calls are TRBV20-1 and TRBJ2-5; 8 positions agree with TRBD2. Per the germline V gene, CDR1 is DFQATT and CDR2 is SNEGSKA (reference sequence). This CDR3 has 19 residues. Losses at the gene ends were 5 bases for V and 2 bases for J; bases not matched to a gene: 22. The sequenced part of the CDR3 DNA is TGCAGTGCTGGGCGCCCTCGATATAGGCGGGAGGCACTTCAAGAGACC. Residues: CSAGRPRYRREALQET. The full CDR3 reads CSAGRPRYRREALQETQYF.

Notes on this clone: The read stops 3 residues short of the end of the CDR3; the missing end is completed from the germline J gene. The V and J genes are TRBV6-2 or TRBV6-3 and TRBJ1-3, with D hard to call. This CDR3 comprises 15 residues. V was pared by 5 bases and J by 4 bases, with 15 bases between. Germline values: CDR1 MNHEY, CDR2 SVGEGT. The CDR3 loop is CASSNPAGSGNTIYF. The part of the CDR3 DNA that was read is TGTGCCAGCAGTAACCCCGCGGGTAGCGGAAACACC.

With respect to this clone: The CDR3 goes on 3 residues after the read ends, and that part is filled in from the germline J gene. The chain recombines TRBV19 with TRBJ2-1, with a tentative D call TRBD2 (6 bases). The germline gives CDR1 LNHDA, CDR2 SQIVND (reference sequence). The V gene lost 1 base and the J gene lost 5 bases, with 18 bases spanning the gap. The CDR3 is 17 amino acids. The CDR3 DNA, read in part, is TGTGCCAGTAGTATAGGTTTGTTGGCGGGGACGAACAATGAG. Translating gives CASSIGLLAGTNNE. The whole CDR3 region reads CASSIGLLAGTNNEQFF.

With regard to this clone: The DNA ends 3 residues before the CDR3 does, and the rest of the CDR3 is filled in from the germline J gene. The V and J genes are TRBV7-2 and TRBJ2-5, with 8 positions matching TRBD2. Looked up from germline, CDR1 is SGHTA and CDR2 is FQGNSA. V shed 5 bases and J 0 bases; nucleotides not matched to a gene: 5. The CDR3 loop spans 15 amino acids. The DNA read from the CDR3 is TGTGCCAGCAGCCTTAGCGGGGCGTACCAAGAGACC. Translating gives CASSLSGAYQET. The CDR3 in full is CASSLSGAYQETQYF.

On this clone: The read finishes 3 residues shy of the CDR3 end, and the germline J gene is used to complete it. J is TRBJ2-4 and V is TRBV5-1; TRBD2 matches 16 bases. The V gene's germline CDR1 is SGHRS and CDR2 YFSETQ. This CDR3 comprises 19 residues. J lost 2 bases, V lost 3 bases, and 8 bases had no gene match. The sequenced part of the CDR3 DNA is TGCGCCAGCAGCTACGGGACTAGCGGGAGGGTTCTACCCAAAAACATT. Protein sequence: CASSYGTSGRVLPKNI. The whole CDR3 protein reads CASSYGTSGRVLPKNIQYF.

Concerning this clone itself: The read stops 3 residues short of the end of the CDR3; the missing end is completed from the germline J gene. The V and J genes are TRBV18 and TRBJ2-3, with 10 bases matching TRBD2. This CDR3 spans 19 amino acids. The V gene's germline CDR1 is KGHSH and CDR2 LQKENI. V shed 1 base and J 2 bases; nucleotides not matched to a gene: 12. The CDR3 DNA, read in part, is TGTGCCAGCTCACCACGATTGATGCTAGCGGGAGTGGTCACAGATACG. This gives the protein CASSPRLMLAGVVTDT. The whole CDR3 protein reads CASSPRLMLAGVVTDTQYF.

The DNA read from the CDR3 is TGTGCCAGCAGCTCCCACCAAGAGACC. Amino acid sequence: CASSSHQET. The full CDR3 sequence reads CASSSHQETQYF. The chain has TRBV2 and TRBJ2-5; no definite D call. The read finishes 3 residues shy of the CDR3 end, and the germline J gene is used to complete it. The CDR3 is 12 residues long. V lost 6 bases and J lost 0, with 5 bases in between. The germline V gene has CDR1 SNHLY and CDR2 FYNNEI.

A note on this clone: The read comes to an end 3 residues before the CDR3 does, leaving the germline J gene to fill in the end. This chain uses TRBV5-1 with TRBJ2-1; 9 bases agree with TRBD2. J lost 2 bases, V lost 6 bases, and 3 bases had no gene match. The CDR3 has 14 residues. The germline CDR1 and CDR2 sequences are SGHRS and YFSETQ. The CDR3 sequence is CASKPSGTYNEQFF. CDR3 bases read: TGCGCCAGCAAACCTAGCGGGACCTACAATGAG.

As concerns this clone: The sequenced fragment ends 3 residues before the CDR3 boundary, so the rest is inferred from the germline J gene. The rearrangement links TRBV30 to TRBJ1-6; 7 nucleotides match TRBD1. V dropped 5 bases and J dropped 9; count of bases not matched to a gene: 7. CDR3 length: 13 residues. CDR1 and CDR2 (germline): GTSNPN, SVGIG (reference sequence). The CDR3 spells CAWSDRVISPLHF. CDR3 DNA (partial): TGTGCCTGGTCCGACAGGGTAATTTCACCC. Looking up the rest from reference TRBV30 and TRBJ1-6 gives the full variable domain: SQTIHQWPATLVQPVGSPLSLECTVEGTSNPNLYWYRQAAGRGLQLLFYSVGIGQISSEVPQNLSASRPQDRQFILSSKKLLLSDSGFYLCAWSDRVISPLHFGNGTRLTVT.

Concerning this clone: The read terminates 3 residues ahead of where the CDR3 ends, so the germline J gene completes it. The chain links TRBV20-1 to TRBJ2-3, with TRBD1 matching 7 bases. Trimming cost V 1 base and J 0 bases; bases outside gene matches: 4. The germline V gene encodes CDR1 DFQATT and CDR2 SNEGSKA (reference sequence). CDR3 length: 15 amino acids. CDR3 amino acids: CSARVGTASTDTQYF. The DNA read from the CDR3 is TGCAGTGCTAGAGTTGGGACAGCGAGCACAGATACG.

A remark on this clone: From the germline J gene comes the end of the CDR3, since the read stops 3 residues before it. The chain combines TRBV6-2 or TRBV6-3 with TRBJ1-1, with TRBD1 as a possible D gene (6 bases). CDR1 is MNHEY, CDR2 SVGEGT, per germline. CDR3 length: 15 residues. The V and J ends lost 0 bases and 5 bases respectively, with 13 bases between them. Partial CDR3 DNA: TGTGCCAGCAGTTACTCGATTAGGGGGAAGACTGAA. Its translation: CASSYSIRGKTE. The full CDR3 is CASSYSIRGKTEAFF.

Details on this clone: The CDR3 end falls 3 residues outside the read, so it is completed with the germline J gene. J is TRBJ1-2 and V is TRBV20-1, with 7 bases matching TRBD1. CDR1 and CDR2 (germline): DFQATT, SNEGSKA (reference sequence). CDR3 size: 13 residues. The sequenced part of the CDR3 DNA is TGCAGTGCTAGAGGGGTTACAGGGGTCGGC. It is translated as CSARGVTGVG. The CDR3 reads in full as CSARGVTGVGYTF.

As concerns this clone: The read terminates 3 residues ahead of where the CDR3 ends, so the germline J gene completes it. The chain carries TRBV12-3 or TRBV12-4 and TRBJ2-7; D unclear. This CDR3 has 14 amino acids. The ends were cut back, 1 base at V and 2 bases at J, with 9 bases in the middle. The CDR3 is CASSLGQRAYEQYF. CDR3 DNA (partial): TGTGCCAGCAGTTTAGGGCAGCGAGCCTACGAG.

Concerning this clone: The junction departs from germline at one end; a sequencing error may be responsible. The same CDR3 can be traced to other DNA sequences in this sample. CDR3 loop: CASSLDYSGNTIYF. The covered CDR3 bases are TGTGCCAGCAGCCTCGACTACTCCGGAAACACT. The chain uses TRBV7-2 and TRBJ1-3; D unclear. The observed sequence ends 3 residues before the CDR3 terminus, with the missing tail filled in from the germline J gene. The CDR3 loop spans 14 amino acids. CDR1 is SGHTA and CDR2 is FQGNSA in the germline V gene.

Of note for this clone: The missing CDR3 end, 3 residues past where the read stops, is filled in from the germline J gene. This chain joins TRBV15 and TRBJ2-5; 7 nucleotides match TRBD2. Germline V gene data show CDR1 as LNHNV and CDR2 as YYDKDF (reference sequence). The CDR3 is 15 amino acids. V lost 1 base, J lost 3 bases, and 5 bases stayed unmatched. CDR3: CATSRAGLVEETQYF. The sequenced part of the CDR3 DNA is TGTGCCACCAGCAGAGCCGGACTAGTGGAAGAGACC.

A word on this clone: From the germline J gene comes the end of the CDR3, since the read stops 3 residues before it. This chain links TRBV30 with TRBJ1-5; 8 bases fit TRBD1. Losses at the gene ends were 3 bases for V and 7 bases for J; bases not matched to a gene: 11. Germline assignment: CDR1 GTSNPN and CDR2 SVGIG (reference sequence). The CDR3 has 15 amino acids. The CDR3 bases that were read are TGTGCCTGGAGAGGAACCGGACAGGGTAACCAGCCC. It yields the protein CAWRGTGQGNQP. Given in full, the CDR3 is CAWRGTGQGNQPQHF.

Of note for this clone: The read ends 3 residues early relative to the CDR3; the germline J gene fills the gap. The chain links TRBV30 to TRBJ2-7, with D hard to call. This CDR3 comprises 11 residues. From germline, CDR1 is GTSNPN and CDR2 SVGIG (reference sequence). V gave up 0 bases and J gave up 6 bases, with 6 bases separating them. The sequenced CDR3 bases are TGTGCCTGGAGTGTTCAAATCGAG. Its protein product is CAWSVQIE. The full CDR3 protein reads CAWSVQIEQYF.